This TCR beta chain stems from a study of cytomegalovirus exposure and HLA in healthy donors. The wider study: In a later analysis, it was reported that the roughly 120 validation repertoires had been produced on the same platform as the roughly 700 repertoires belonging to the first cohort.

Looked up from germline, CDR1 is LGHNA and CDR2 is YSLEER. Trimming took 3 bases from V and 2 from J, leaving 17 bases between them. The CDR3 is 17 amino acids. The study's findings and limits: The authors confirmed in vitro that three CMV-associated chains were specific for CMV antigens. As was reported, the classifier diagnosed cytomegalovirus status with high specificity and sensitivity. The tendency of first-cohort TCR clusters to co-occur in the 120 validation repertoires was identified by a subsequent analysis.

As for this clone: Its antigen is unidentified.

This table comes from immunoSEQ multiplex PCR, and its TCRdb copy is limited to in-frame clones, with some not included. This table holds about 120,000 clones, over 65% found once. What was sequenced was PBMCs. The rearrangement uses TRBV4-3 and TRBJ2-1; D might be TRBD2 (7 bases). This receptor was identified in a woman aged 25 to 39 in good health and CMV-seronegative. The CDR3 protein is CASSQGRGGRAYNEQFF. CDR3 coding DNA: TGCGCCAGCAGCCAGGGCCGCGGGGGCCGCGCCTACAATGAGCAGTTCTTC.